The following is a T cell receptor beta chain sequence with its context. The data originate from a study of response to subunit inactivated influenza vaccine. In TCRdb, the RT-PCR reads were re-called with MiXCR into one record per CDR3 protein. The sample consists of over 800,000 distinct CDR3 sequences, around 20% of them appearing once. The CDR3 is made up of 14 amino acids. Germline V gives CDR1 ENHRY, CDR2 SYGVKD. After removal of 6 bases from V and 1 base from J, the junction contained 4 bases not matched to a gene. The TCR sequence derives from a man aged 50-59 years who received an inactivated influenza vaccine. The sample in question was PBMCs from blood, obtained more than 4 days after vaccination. The chain has TRBV10-3 and TRBJ2-3, with 7 bases matching TRBD1. In DNA, the CDR3 is TGTGCCATCAGAAGGACAGGCGGCACAGATACGCAGTATTTT. This translates into CAIRRTGGTDTQYF.